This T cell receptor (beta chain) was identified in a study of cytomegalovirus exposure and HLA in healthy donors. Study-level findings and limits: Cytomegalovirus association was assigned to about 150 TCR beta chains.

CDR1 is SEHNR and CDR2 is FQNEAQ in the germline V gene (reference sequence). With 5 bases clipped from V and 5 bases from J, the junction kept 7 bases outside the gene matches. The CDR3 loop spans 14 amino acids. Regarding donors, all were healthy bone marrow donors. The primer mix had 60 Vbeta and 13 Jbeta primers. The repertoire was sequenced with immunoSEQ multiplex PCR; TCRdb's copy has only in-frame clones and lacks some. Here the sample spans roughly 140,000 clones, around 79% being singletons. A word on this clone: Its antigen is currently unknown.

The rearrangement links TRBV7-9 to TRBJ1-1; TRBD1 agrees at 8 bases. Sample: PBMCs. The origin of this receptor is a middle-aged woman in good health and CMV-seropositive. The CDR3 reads CASSQDRGGTEAFF. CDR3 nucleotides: TGTGCCAGCAGCCAAGACAGGGGCGGAACTGAAGCTTTCTTT.